Ten or more counts support the clone carrying this T cell receptor (beta chain). The antigen is not known. This sample stems from a study of neurological immune-mediated disorders. Study-wide results and limits: Private repertoires in all groups were suggested by the absence of shared CDR3 amino acid sequences among expanded clones across subjects.

MiXCR, run by TCRdb on the 5' RACE reads, gives a single entry per CDR3 protein. The sample holds some 95,000 distinct CDR3 sequences, roughly 4% seen once. Trimming left V 2 bases short and J 2 bases short, with 6 bases between. The CDR3 loop spans 13 amino acids. This clonotype originated in a woman between 18 and 29 years old with multiple sclerosis. J is TRBJ1-2 and V is TRBV12-3 or TRBV12-4, with D unresolved. Sequencing was done on a sample of PBMCs. The CDR3 DNA follows: TGTGCCAGCAGTTTACTGGGGAACTATGGCTACACCTTC. Amino acids: CASSLLGNYGYTF.